This entry lists 25 T cell receptor beta chains sequenced from one sample in a study of T cell changes during pregnancy in multiple sclerosis. Produced via immunoSEQ multiplex PCR; TCRdb's table is partial and in-frame only. The sample has roughly 84,000 clones; 85% to 95% are singletons. Sequences were derived from peripheral blood, sampled in the third trimester of pregnancy. The source of these receptors is a female donor in good health, enrolled as a control in a pregnancy study.

J is TRBJ1-4 and V is TRBV25-1; 7 bases fit TRBD1. Looked up from germline, CDR1 is MGHDK and CDR2 is SYGVNS. The trim removed 3 bases at V and 2 bases at J, leaving 3 bases unmatched. This CDR3 is 15 amino acids long. The CDR3 sequence: CASSDKTGTNEKLFF. DNA of the CDR3: TGTGCCAGCAGTGACAAGACAGGGACTAATGAAAAACTGTTTTTT.

This clone was counted between two and nine times. The chain is built from TRBV6-1 and TRBJ1-5; D gene uncertain. Per the germline V gene, CDR1 is MNHNS and CDR2 is SASEGT. The CDR3 loop spans 15 amino acids. V dropped 0 bases and J dropped 3 bases, with 9 bases sitting between them. As DNA, the CDR3 is TGTGCCAGCAGTGAAGCCCATGGCAACAATCAGCCCCAGCATTTT. Translated: CASSEAHGNNQPQHF.

The chain couples TRBV6-5 to TRBJ2-5, with 10 bases identical to TRBD1. Germline values: CDR1 MNHEY, CDR2 SVGAGI. The CDR3 consists of 14 residues. V was clipped by 5 bases and J by 6 bases; unmatched bases: 6. CDR3 region: CASSRQGAGKTQYF. CDR3 DNA: TGTGCCAGCAGTCGACAGGGGGCTGGAAAGACCCAGTACTTC.

The chain links TRBV19 to TRBJ2-7; 11 nucleotides align to TRBD2. Germline CDR1 reads LNHDA; CDR2 reads SQIVND (reference sequence). J lost 0 bases, V lost 6 bases, and 10 bases had no gene match. The CDR3 is made up of 17 amino acids. CDR3 residues: CASSSRLAGTSSYEQYF. DNA for the CDR3: TGTGCCAGTAGCAGCCGACTAGCGGGGACGAGCTCCTACGAGCAGTACTTC.

This chain joins TRBV7-9 and TRBJ2-1; 7 bases match TRBD1. Germline V lookup: CDR1 SEHNR, CDR2 FQNEAQ (reference sequence). The V segment lost 6 bases and the J segment 5 bases; nucleotides outside the gene matches: 7. The CDR3 has 14 amino acids. Written as DNA, the CDR3 is TGTGCCAGCAGACAGCCGGGACAGAACAATGAGCAGTTCTTC. Translated: CASRQPGQNNEQFF. The full variable domain, its missing parts supplied by reference TRBV7-9 and TRBJ2-1, is DTGVSQNPRHKITKRGQNVTFRCDPISEHNRLYWYRQTLGQGPEFLTYFQNEAQLEKSRLLSDRFSAERPKGSFSTLEIQRTEQGDSAMYLCASRQPGQNNEQFFGPGTRLTVL.

The chain combines TRBV29-1 with TRBJ2-1; 9 bases agree with TRBD2. V gave up 4 bases and J gave up 2 bases; unmatched junction bases: 6. Germline V gene sequence: CDR1 SQVTM, CDR2 ANQGSEA. There are 15 residues in the CDR3. CDR3 in amino acids: CSVVLAGVAYNEQFF. CDR3 nucleotide sequence: TGCAGCGTTGTGTTAGCGGGAGTCGCCTACAATGAGCAGTTCTTC.

V is TRBV5-4 and J is TRBJ2-2; 10 bases map to TRBD2. The ends lost 0 bases at V and 5 bases at J; junction bases unmatched: 7. This CDR3 spans 17 amino acids. From germline, CDR1 is SGHNT and CDR2 YYREEE (reference sequence). For the CDR3, the DNA is TGTGCCAGCAGCTTGGAGGTTCTAGCGGGAGTGACCGGGGAGCTGTTTTTT. This encodes CASSLEVLAGVTGELFF.

V is TRBV6-1 and J is TRBJ1-4; 7 bases map to TRBD1. This CDR3 comprises 13 residues. Germline V gives CDR1 MNHNS, CDR2 SASEGT. Unmatched junction bases numbered 6, after V lost 7 bases and J lost 7 bases. CDR3 residues: CASTRGTAEKLFF. In DNA, the CDR3 is TGTGCCAGCACCAGAGGGACAGCTGAAAAACTGTTTTTT.

This chain connects TRBV27 to TRBJ2-7, with 7 bases aligning to TRBD1. The CDR3 length is 14 residues. Germline-derived CDR1 and CDR2 are MNHEY and SMNVEV (reference sequence). With V trimmed by 2 bases and J by 2 bases, 3 bases remained unmatched. The CDR3 loop is CASSLGDRTYEQYF. In nucleotides, the CDR3 is TGTGCCAGCAGTTTAGGGGACAGAACCTACGAGCAGTACTTC.

This clone has a single count. The genes are TRBV6-4 and TRBJ1-2, with 8 bases matching TRBD1. From germline, CDR1 is MRHNA and CDR2 SNTAGT. The CDR3 runs to 15 residues. Trimming cost V 5 bases and J 8 bases; bases outside gene matches: 13. The CDR3 is CASSTGTGGRRGYTF. The DNA of the CDR3 is TGTGCCAGCAGTACCGGGACAGGAGGGCGTCGGGGCTACACCTTC.

The chain employs TRBV5-6 and TRBJ2-3; 8 nucleotides agree with TRBD2. The CDR3 is 16 residues long. Germline CDR1 reads SGHDT; CDR2 reads YYEEEE. After removal of 4 bases from V and 6 bases from J, the junction contained 13 bases not matched to a gene. CDR3 coding DNA: TGTGCCAGCAGCCCCCGTGGGACTAGGGGGACGGATACGCAGTATTTT. As protein: CASSPRGTRGTDTQYF.

The chain joins TRBV5-4 to TRBJ2-2; 15 nucleotides match TRBD2. V shed 6 bases and J 1 base; nucleotides not matched to a gene: 7. The CDR3 runs 18 residues. Per germline, CDR1 SGHNT and CDR2 YYREEE (reference sequence). This chain's CDR3 is CASTDGLAGGQNTGELFF. DNA for the CDR3: TGTGCCAGCACCGACGGACTAGCGGGAGGGCAGAACACCGGGGAGCTGTTTTTT.

This sequence joins TRBV28 and TRBJ2-3; 8 positions match TRBD1. This CDR3 is 17 amino acids long. Germline V gene lookup returns CDR1 MDHEN and CDR2 SYDVKM. V dropped 3 bases and J dropped 4; count of bases not matched to a gene: 12. The CDR3 sequence: CASSFGPSGGVADTQYF. For the CDR3, the DNA is TGTGCCAGCAGTTTTGGGCCTTCAGGGGGCGTCGCAGATACGCAGTATTTT. Drawing the rest from reference TRBV28 and TRBJ2-3, the complete variable domain is DVKVTQSSRYLVKRTGEKVFLECVQDMDHENMFWYRQDPGLGLRLIYFSYDVKMKEKGDIPEGYSVSREKKERFSLILESASTNQTSMYLCASSFGPSGGVADTQYFGPGTRLTVL.

The chain recombines TRBV7-2 with TRBJ2-5; D might be TRBD2 (5 bases). Germline CDR1 is SGHTA and CDR2 is FQGNSA. V was shortened by 1 base and J by 10 bases, with 13 bases between the two germline ends. CDR3 length: 13 residues. The CDR3 loop reads CASSLGTGRDQYF. In DNA form, the CDR3 reads TGTGCCAGCAGCTTAGGAACGGGAAGGGACCAGTACTTC.

V gene TRBV28 combines with J gene TRBJ1-1; tentatively, D is TRBD1 (5 bases). Trimming left V 5 bases short and J 2 bases short, with 12 bases between. The CDR3 contains 14 residues. Germline loops: CDR1 MDHEN, CDR2 SYDVKM. Here the CDR3 reads CASSPRQLNTEAFF. Written as DNA, the CDR3 is TGTGCCAGCAGTCCCAGACAGTTAAACACTGAAGCTTTCTTT.

V and J are TRBV5-1 and TRBJ2-1; D gene unclear. This CDR3 is built from 15 residues. Germline values: CDR1 SGHRS, CDR2 YFSETQ. V lost 7 bases and J 0 bases, leaving 14 bases between the germline ends. The CDR3 region has the DNA TGCGCCAGCCGCGCCACGTTTAGCTCCTACAATGAGCAGTTCTTC. Amino acid sequence: CASRATFSSYNEQFF.

This clone was counted between two and nine times. This chain uses TRBV27 with TRBJ2-7; TRBD2 aligns across 11 bases. From germline, CDR1 is MNHEY and CDR2 SMNVEV (reference sequence). CDR3 length: 16 amino acids. V gave up 5 bases and J gave up 5 bases; unmatched junction bases: 11. Here the CDR3 reads CASSVSTSGSRHEQYF. In DNA, the CDR3 is TGTGCCAGCAGTGTCTCTACTAGCGGGAGTCGACACGAGCAGTACTTC.

The J gene is TRBJ2-7, the V gene TRBV6-6; 8 nucleotides match TRBD1. The CDR3 has 16 amino acids. V was clipped by 3 bases and J by 0 bases; unmatched bases: 7. The germline CDR1 and CDR2 sequences are MNHNY and SVGAGI (reference sequence). CDR3: CASSYLRTGISYEQYF. For the CDR3, the DNA is TGTGCCAGCAGTTATTTACGGACAGGGATCTCCTACGAGCAGTACTTC.

This chain connects TRBV6-4 to TRBJ1-1, with 7 bases identical to TRBD1. Germline CDR1 MRHNA, CDR2 SNTAGT. CDR3 length equals 14 residues. The trim removed 4 bases at V and 4 bases at J, leaving 6 bases unmatched. The CDR3 region has the DNA TGTGCCAGCAGTGTAACAGGGGAGGCCACTGAAGCTTTCTTT. Its translation is CASSVTGEATEAFF.

The J gene is TRBJ2-3, the V gene TRBV7-2, with TRBD2 matching over 8 bases. Germline V lookup: CDR1 SGHTA, CDR2 FQGNSA. The CDR3 sequence is 15 residues long. V shed 9 bases, J shed 0 bases, and the junction held 8 bases outside the gene matches. The CDR3 region is CARRFSGASTDTQYF. The CDR3, as DNA: TGTGCCAGGAGGTTTAGCGGGGCGAGCACAGATACGCAGTATTTT.

The V and J genes are TRBV7-2 and TRBJ2-2, with 11 positions matching TRBD2. CDR1 is SGHTA, CDR2 FQGNSA, per germline. With 3 bases clipped from V and 5 bases from J, the junction kept 8 bases outside the gene matches. The CDR3 sequence is 17 residues long. The CDR3: CASSFPSGGRGTGELFF. CDR3 in DNA: TGTGCCAGCAGCTTCCCTAGCGGGGGGAGGGGGACCGGGGAGCTGTTTTTT.

J is TRBJ2-7 and V is TRBV7-2; a weak D match, TRBD2 (6 bases). V was trimmed by 6 bases and J by 6 bases, leaving 12 bases between them. This CDR3 has 12 amino acids. Germline CDR1 SGHTA, CDR2 FQGNSA. The CDR3 coding sequence is TGTGCCAGCAGTCCTGGAGGGCGCGAGCAGTACTTC. Translated: CASSPGGREQYF.

This clone was observed a few times. This chain's CDR3 is CASKGGSAGYEQYF. The CDR3 nucleotides are TGTGCCAGCAAAGGGGGTAGTGCGGGCTACGAGCAGTACTTC. This rearrangement joins TRBV6-5 to TRBJ2-7; tentative D call: TRBD1 (6 bases). Germline V lookup: CDR1 MNHEY, CDR2 SVGAGI. V was clipped by 7 bases and J by 3 bases, with 16 bases between them. This CDR3 has 14 amino acids.

V is TRBV7-9 and J is TRBJ2-5, with D possibly matching TRBD1 (6 bases). Germline values: CDR1 SEHNR, CDR2 FQNEAQ (reference sequence). This CDR3 is built from 16 residues. The V and J ends lost 1 base and 1 base respectively, with 13 bases between them. This chain's CDR3 is CASSLGPQGTQETQYF. CDR3 coding DNA: TGTGCCAGCAGCTTAGGGCCTCAGGGGACCCAAGAGACCCAGTACTTC. Supplemented by reference TRBV7-9 and TRBJ2-5, the full variable domain reads DTGVSQNPRHKITKRGQNVTFRCDPISEHNRLYWYRQTLGQGPEFLTYFQNEAQLEKSRLLSDRFSAERPKGSFSTLEIQRTEQGDSAMYLCASSLGPQGTQETQYFGPGTRLLVL.

The chain is built from TRBV28 and TRBJ2-7; a weak D match, TRBD1 (6 bases). V was shortened by 3 bases and J by 2 bases, with 14 bases between the two germline ends. The CDR3 is made up of 15 amino acids. The germline V gene encodes CDR1 MDHEN and CDR2 SYDVKM. The DNA for the CDR3 is TGTGCCAGCAGTTTCACAGGGATTCAGGCCTACGAGCAGTACTTC. It specifies CASSFTGIQAYEQYF.